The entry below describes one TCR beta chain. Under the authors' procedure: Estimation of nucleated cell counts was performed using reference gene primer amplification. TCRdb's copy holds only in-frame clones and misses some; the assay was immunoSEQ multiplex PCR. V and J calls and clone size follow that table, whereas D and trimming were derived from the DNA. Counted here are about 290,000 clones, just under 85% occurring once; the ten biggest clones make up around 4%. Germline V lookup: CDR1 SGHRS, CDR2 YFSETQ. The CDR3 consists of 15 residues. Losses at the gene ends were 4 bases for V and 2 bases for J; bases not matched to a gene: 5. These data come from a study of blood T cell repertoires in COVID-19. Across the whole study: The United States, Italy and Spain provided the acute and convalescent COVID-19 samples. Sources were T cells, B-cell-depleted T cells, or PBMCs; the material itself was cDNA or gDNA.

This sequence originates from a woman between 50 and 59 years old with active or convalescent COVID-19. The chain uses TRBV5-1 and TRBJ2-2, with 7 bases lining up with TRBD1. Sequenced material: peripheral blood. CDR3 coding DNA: TGCGCCAGCAGCCCGGACAGGCTAAACACCGGGGAGCTGTTTTTT. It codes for CASSPDRLNTGELFF.